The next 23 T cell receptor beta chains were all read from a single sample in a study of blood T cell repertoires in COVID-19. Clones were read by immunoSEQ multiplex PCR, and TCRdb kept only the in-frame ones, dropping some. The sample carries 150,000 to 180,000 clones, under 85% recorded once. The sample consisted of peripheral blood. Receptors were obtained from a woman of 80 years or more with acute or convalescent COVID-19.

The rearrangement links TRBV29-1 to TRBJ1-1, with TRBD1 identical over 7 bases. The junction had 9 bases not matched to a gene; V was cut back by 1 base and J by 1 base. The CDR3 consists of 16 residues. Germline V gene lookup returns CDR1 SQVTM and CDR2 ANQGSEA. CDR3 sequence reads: CSVEGPVTGPNTEAFF. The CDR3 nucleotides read TGCAGCGTTGAAGGCCCTGTGACAGGGCCGAACACTGAAGCTTTCTTT.

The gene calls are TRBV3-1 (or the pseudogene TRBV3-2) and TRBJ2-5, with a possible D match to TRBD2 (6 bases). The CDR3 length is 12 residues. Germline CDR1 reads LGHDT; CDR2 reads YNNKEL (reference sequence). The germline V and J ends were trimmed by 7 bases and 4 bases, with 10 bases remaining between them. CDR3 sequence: CASTLGGETQYF. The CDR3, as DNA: TGTGCCAGCACCTTGGGGGGAGAGACCCAGTACTTC.

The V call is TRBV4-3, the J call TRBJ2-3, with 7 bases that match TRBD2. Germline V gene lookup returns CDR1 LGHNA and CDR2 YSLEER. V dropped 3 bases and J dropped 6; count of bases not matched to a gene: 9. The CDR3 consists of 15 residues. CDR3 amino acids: CASSQTGTTVDTQYF. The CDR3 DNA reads TGCGCCAGCAGCCAGACCGGGACTACGGTCGATACGCAGTATTTT.

DNA for the CDR3: TGTGCCTGGAGTCTAGGGGTCGCCGGGGAGCTGTTTTTT. Translating gives CAWSLGVAGELFF. The chain has TRBV30 and TRBJ2-2; D is perhaps TRBD1 (5 bases). Germline V lookup: CDR1 GTSNPN, CDR2 SVGIG (reference sequence). Trimming shortened V by 2 bases and J by 6 bases, and 10 bases separated the two germline ends. The CDR3 contains 13 residues.

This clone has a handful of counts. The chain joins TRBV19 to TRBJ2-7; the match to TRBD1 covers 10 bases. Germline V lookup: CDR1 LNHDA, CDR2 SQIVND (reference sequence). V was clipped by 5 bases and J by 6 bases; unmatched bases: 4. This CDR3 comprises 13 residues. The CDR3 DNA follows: TGTGCCAGTAGTCCCCGGGACAGGGGCGAGCAGTACTTC. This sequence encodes CASSPRDRGEQYF.

CDR3 loop: CASSVQGFYEQYF. As DNA, the CDR3 is TGTGCCAGCAGTGTACAGGGATTCTACGAGCAGTACTTC. The V call is TRBV27, the J call TRBJ2-7; D is perhaps TRBD1 (6 bases). The CDR3 is made up of 13 amino acids. Germline assignment: CDR1 MNHEY and CDR2 SMNVEV (reference sequence). V lost 5 bases and J 3 bases, leaving 11 bases between the germline ends.

The CDR3 here is CSVGGHLKDRTEKLFF. CDR3 sequence (DNA): TGCAGCGTAGGGGGACACCTAAAGGATAGAACTGAAAAACTGTTTTTT. The chain couples TRBV29-1 to TRBJ1-4; possibly TRBD1 for D (6 bases). V was shortened by 6 bases and J by 7 bases, with 24 bases between the two germline ends. CDR1 SQVTM and CDR2 ANQGSEA come from the germline V gene. The length of the CDR3 is 16 residues.

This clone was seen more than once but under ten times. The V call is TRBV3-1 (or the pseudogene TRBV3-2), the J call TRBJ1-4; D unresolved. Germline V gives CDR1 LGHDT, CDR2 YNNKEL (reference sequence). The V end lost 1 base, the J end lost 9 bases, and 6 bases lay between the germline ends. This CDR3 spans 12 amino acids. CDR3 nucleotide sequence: TGTGCCAGCAGCCAAGTTGAGCAAAAACTGTTTTTT. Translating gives CASSQVEQKLFF.

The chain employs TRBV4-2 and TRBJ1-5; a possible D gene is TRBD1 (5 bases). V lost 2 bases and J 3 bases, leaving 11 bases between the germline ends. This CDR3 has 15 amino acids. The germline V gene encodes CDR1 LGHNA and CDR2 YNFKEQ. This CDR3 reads CASSQSRANNQPQHF. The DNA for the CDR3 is TGTGCCAGCAGCCAATCCAGGGCCAACAATCAGCCCCAGCATTTT.

The CDR3 protein is CASSAGTALPGNTIYF. In DNA, the CDR3 is TGTGCCAGTAGTGCAGGGACAGCTCTGCCTGGAAACACCATATATTTT. This chain uses TRBV19 with TRBJ1-3; 7 bases align to TRBD1. The CDR3 has 16 amino acids. CDR1 and CDR2 from the germline V gene are LNHDA and SQIVND (reference sequence). The ends lost 5 bases at V and 2 bases at J; junction bases unmatched: 9.

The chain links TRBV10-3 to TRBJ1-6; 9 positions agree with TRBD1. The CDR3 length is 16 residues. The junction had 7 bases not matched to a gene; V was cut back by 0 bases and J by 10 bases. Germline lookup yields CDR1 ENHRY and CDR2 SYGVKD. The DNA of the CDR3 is TGTGCCATCAGTGAGTCACCGGACAGGGGAGGCTCACCCCTCCACTTT. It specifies CAISESPDRGGSPLHF.

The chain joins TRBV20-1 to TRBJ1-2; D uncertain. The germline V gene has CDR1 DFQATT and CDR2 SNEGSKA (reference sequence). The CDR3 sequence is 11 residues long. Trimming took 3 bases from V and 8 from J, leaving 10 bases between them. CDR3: CSASLDTGYTF. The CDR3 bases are TGCAGTGCTAGTCTTGACACCGGCTACACCTTC.

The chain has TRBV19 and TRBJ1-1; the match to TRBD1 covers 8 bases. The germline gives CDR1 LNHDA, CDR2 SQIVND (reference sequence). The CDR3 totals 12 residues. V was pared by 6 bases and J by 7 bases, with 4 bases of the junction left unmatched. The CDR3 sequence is CASSNGQGEAFF. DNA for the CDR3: TGTGCCAGTAGCAATGGACAGGGTGAAGCTTTCTTT.

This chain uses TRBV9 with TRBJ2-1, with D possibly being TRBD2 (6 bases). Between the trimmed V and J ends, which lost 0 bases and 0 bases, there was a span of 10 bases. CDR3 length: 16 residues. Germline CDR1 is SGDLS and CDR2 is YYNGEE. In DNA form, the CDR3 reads TGTGCCAGCAGCGTAGGGGCGGGACTCTCCTACAATGAGCAGTTCTTC. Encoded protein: CASSVGAGLSYNEQFF.

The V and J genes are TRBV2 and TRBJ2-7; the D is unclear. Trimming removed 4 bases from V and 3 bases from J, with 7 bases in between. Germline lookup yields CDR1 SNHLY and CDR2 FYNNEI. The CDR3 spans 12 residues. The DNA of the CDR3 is TGTGCCAGCAGTGGTTCGGGCTACGAGCAGTACTTC. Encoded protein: CASSGSGYEQYF.

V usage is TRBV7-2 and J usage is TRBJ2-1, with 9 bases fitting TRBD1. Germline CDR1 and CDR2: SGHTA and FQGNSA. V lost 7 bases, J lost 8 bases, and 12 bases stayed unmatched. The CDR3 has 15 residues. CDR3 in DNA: TGTGCCAGCACATATAATACAGGGGGCGCCTATGAGCAGTTCTTC. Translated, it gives CASTYNTGGAYEQFF.

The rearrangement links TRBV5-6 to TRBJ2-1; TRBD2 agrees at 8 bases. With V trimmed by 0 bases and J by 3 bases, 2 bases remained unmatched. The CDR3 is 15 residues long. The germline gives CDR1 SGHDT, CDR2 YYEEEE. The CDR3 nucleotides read TGTGCCAGCAGCTTGGGGCGGGAGGTCTACAATGAGCAGTTCTTC. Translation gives CASSLGREVYNEQFF.

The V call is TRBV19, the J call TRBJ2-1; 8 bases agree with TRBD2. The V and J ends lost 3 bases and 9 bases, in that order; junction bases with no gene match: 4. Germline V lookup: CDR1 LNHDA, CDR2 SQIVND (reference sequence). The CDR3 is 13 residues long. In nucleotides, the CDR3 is TGTGCCAGTAGTATTAGGCGGGAGGTTGAGCAGTTCTTC. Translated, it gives CASSIRREVEQFF.

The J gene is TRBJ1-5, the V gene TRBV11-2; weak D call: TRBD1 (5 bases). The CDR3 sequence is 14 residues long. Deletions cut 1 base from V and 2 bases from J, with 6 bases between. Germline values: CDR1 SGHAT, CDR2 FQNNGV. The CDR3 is CASSLGQRNQPQHF. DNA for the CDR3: TGTGCCAGCAGCTTAGGACAGCGCAATCAGCCCCAGCATTTT.

CDR3 region: CASSLGQSNEKLFF. CDR3 bases: TGCGCCAGCAGCTTGGGACAGAGTAATGAAAAACTGTTTTTT. The chain uses TRBV5-1 and TRBJ1-4, with D possibly TRBD1 on 5 matching bases. CDR3 length: 14 residues. Germline V CDR1 and CDR2: SGHRS, YFSETQ. Trimming cost V 0 bases and J 4 bases, with 7 bases left between them.

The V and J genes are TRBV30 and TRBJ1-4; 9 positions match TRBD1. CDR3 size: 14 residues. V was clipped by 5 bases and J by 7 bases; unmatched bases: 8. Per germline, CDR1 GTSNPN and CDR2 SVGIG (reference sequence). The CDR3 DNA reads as TGTGCCTGGCGCTCGGGACAGGGTCGTGAAAAACTGTTTTTT. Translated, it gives CAWRSGQGREKLFF.

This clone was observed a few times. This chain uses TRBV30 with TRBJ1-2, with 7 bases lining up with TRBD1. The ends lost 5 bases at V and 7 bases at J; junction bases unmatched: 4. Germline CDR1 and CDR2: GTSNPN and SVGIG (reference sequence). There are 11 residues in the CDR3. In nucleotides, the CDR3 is TGTGCCTGGGATCGGGACAGTGGCTACACCTTC. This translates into CAWDRDSGYTF.

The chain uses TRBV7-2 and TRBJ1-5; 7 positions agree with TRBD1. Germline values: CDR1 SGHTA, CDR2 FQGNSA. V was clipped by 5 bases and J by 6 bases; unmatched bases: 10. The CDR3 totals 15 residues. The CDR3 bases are TGTGCCAGCAGCCAAAGCTGGGACAGTCTTCAGCCCCAGCATTTT. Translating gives CASSQSWDSLQPQHF.